This T cell receptor beta chain came from a study of sequential checkpoint blockade in melanoma (dated by TCRdb to the late 2010s). The study in broad terms: Patients were randomized 1:1 to first-line nivolumab followed by ipilimumab (arm A) or ipilimumab followed by nivolumab (arm B). Maintenance nivolumab came after both trial sequences. DNA from about 90 pretreatment melanoma tumor samples underwent TCRbeta immunosequencing. Matched tumor biopsies were taken from twenty-two patients before treatment and at week 13, after single-agent nivolumab (arm A) or ipilimumab (arm B). The same lesion was the source of 75% to 90% of the matched pre- and post-treatment tumor biopsy pairs. General findings and caveats noted by the study authors: Within-arm analyses of tumor T-cell fraction were constrained by small sample sizes and reduced statistical power. Achieving clinical benefit was about 30 times more likely for patients whose tumor T-cell fraction and clonality increased by week 13. Larger, independent patient cohorts are needed to validate the response-prediction model that combines TCR metrics and mutation burden. In the nivolumab-first arm (arm A), an association was found between pretreatment tumor TIL clonality and response (P = .04). Tumor T-cell fraction and clonality were found to correlate with PD-L1 staining and CD8+ T-cell counts but not with mutational load.

TCRbeta CDR3 regions were immunosequenced from genomic DNA with the immunoSEQ Assay. Before high-throughput sequencing, the genomic DNA was amplified using bias-controlled multiplex PCR. The paper's data handling went like this. To quantify the absolute abundance of each unique TCRbeta CDR3 region, the sequences were collapsed and filtered. Clonality, defined as 1 minus Pielou's evenness, was calculated using productive rearrangements only. Tumor T-cell fraction was calculated by normalizing TCRbeta template counts to usable DNA, which was estimated from several housekeeping genes. Clones with significantly greater frequencies in on-treatment versus baseline samples were identified using a previously published method. The table comes from immuneACCESS by way of TCRdb, which keeps in-frame sequences with V and J called. Part of the clones is missing from these tables; in studies checked, under half for an unresolved V gene and the rest for unknown reasons. V, J and clone size are those of that table, while D and trimming were read from the DNA. The sample table contains about 5,600 clones; only one count was recorded for more than 30% of them. Of the sample, approximately 10% is held by the ten largest clones.

This clone was detected a few times. Its cognate antigen has yet to be identified. The input lacks base qualities; no much larger clone sits a single base away. Read against the paper, the sample's treatment or condition label means: randomized to nivolumab then ipilimumab (arm A) or the reverse (arm B). None of the patients in the trial had previously been given DNA-damaging chemotherapy. Samples were obtained from patients with melanoma enrolled in CheckMate 064, a randomized, open-label phase II trial of sequential checkpoint blockade. Genomic DNA from formalin-fixed paraffin-embedded (FFPE) tissue samples was used for tumor TCR sequencing. The CDR3 covers 18 residues, taking in both the cysteine and the phenylalanine. Kept here is only the CDR3 DNA, which spans 54 bases and is read in frame from base 1. At the junction V is shortened by 6 bases and J by 6 bases; bases outside the gene matches: 21. CDR1 and CDR2 are drawn from the germline V gene: MDHEN, SYDVKM.

This receptor was obtained from a human donor with melanoma. The sample here was tumor tissue (inferred from file names), taken from a patient given nivolumab and ipilimumab in sequence. Rearrangement joined TRBV28 to TRBJ2-7; TRBD2 agrees with 9 junctional bases. The nucleotides are TGTGCCAGCAGCTATCTACCCAGGGTGATAGCGGGAGACGGCGAGCAGTACTTC. The encoded protein is CASSYLPRVIAGDGEQYF.